The next 23 T cell receptor beta chains were all read from a single sample in a study of graft-versus-host responses after intestinal transplantation. Their cognate antigens are unknown. The data were produced by immunoSEQ multiplex PCR, yet TCRdb's version contains in-frame clones alone and is incomplete. The sample includes 85,000 to 100,000 clones, approximately 90% seen only once; the top ten take approximately 0.17%. Sequencing was performed on unstimulated CD4+ T cells sorted from spleen or lymph node cells, taken before intestinal transplant. These receptors came from a human donor who received an intestinal transplant.

CDR3: CASSQDGGKLFF. The CDR3 coding sequence is TGCGCCAGCAGCCAAGACGGGGGAAAGCTGTTTTTT. V gene TRBV4-3 combines with J gene TRBJ2-2; a weak D match, TRBD2 (6 bases). Germline V gene sequence: CDR1 LGHNA, CDR2 YSLEER. V was clipped by 0 bases and J by 12 bases, with 8 bases between them. CDR3 length equals 12 residues.

The rearrangement joins TRBV18 to TRBJ2-1; tentative D call: TRBD2 (5 bases). V lost 6 bases and J lost 9, with 15 bases in between. Germline values: CDR1 KGHSH, CDR2 LQKENI. The CDR3 runs to 13 residues. CDR3 residues: CASSMEVLAEQFF. The CDR3 DNA reads TGTGCCAGCTCCATGGAGGTTTTGGCTGAGCAGTTCTTC.

The chain recombines TRBV6-1 with TRBJ1-1; perhaps TRBD1 as D (6 bases). The CDR3 runs to 16 residues. V was shortened by 4 bases and J by 6 bases, with 21 bases between the two germline ends. Germline assignment: CDR1 MNHNS and CDR2 SASEGT. Here the CDR3 DNA reads TGTGCCAGCAGTGGACGCACAGGGCACCCGGTGGCTGAAGCTTTCTTT. Translating it yields CASSGRTGHPVAEAFF.

This clone was seen just once. The chain uses TRBV6-6 and TRBJ1-2; 8 bases are a match to TRBD1. The length of the CDR3 is 15 residues. From germline, CDR1 is MNHNY and CDR2 SVGAGI (reference sequence). V lost 0 bases, J lost 5 bases, and 5 bases stayed unmatched. CDR3 sequence reads: CASSYSSDRAYGYTF. Written as DNA, the CDR3 is TGTGCCAGCAGTTACTCATCGGACAGGGCGTATGGCTACACCTTC.

This chain links TRBV28 with TRBJ1-5; TRBD1 is a possible D gene (5 bases). This CDR3 has 13 residues. CDR1 and CDR2 (germline): MDHEN, SYDVKM. V was shortened by 6 bases and J by 5 bases, with 11 bases between the two germline ends. The CDR3 sequence: CASREGTDQPQHF. The CDR3 DNA is TGTGCCAGCAGGGAGGGGACGGATCAGCCCCAGCATTTT.

CDR3 coding DNA: TGTGCCAGCAGTTACGCCGGTTCCTACGAGCAGTACTTC. Its protein is CASSYAGSYEQYF. The rearrangement links TRBV6-5 to TRBJ2-7; D is undetermined. This CDR3 has 13 amino acids. Germline V gene data show CDR1 as MNHEY and CDR2 as SVGAGI. The ends were cut back, 2 bases at V and 1 base at J, with 6 bases in the middle.

The V gene is TRBV4-1, the J gene TRBJ1-6; D not resolved. The germline V and J ends were trimmed by 8 bases and 0 bases, with 11 bases remaining between them. Germline CDR1 MGHRA, CDR2 YSYEKL. CDR3 length: 15 amino acids. Written as DNA, the CDR3 is TGCGCCAGCGGACCCGGGAGCTCCTATAATTCACCCCTCCACTTT. It is translated as CASGPGSSYNSPLHF.

J is TRBJ2-7 and V is TRBV27, with a weak D call TRBD2 (6 bases). There are 17 residues in the CDR3. Trimming shortened V by 1 base and J by 3 bases, and 19 bases separated the two germline ends. The germline gives CDR1 MNHEY, CDR2 SMNVEV (reference sequence). The CDR3 DNA is TGTGCCAGCAGTTTATACTCAGGAGCGGGCCGGTTCTACGAGCAGTACTTC. Its protein product is CASSLYSGAGRFYEQYF.

The J gene is TRBJ2-6, the V gene TRBV5-1, with TRBD2 identical over 7 bases. V was clipped by 0 bases and J by 1 base; unmatched bases: 7. Germline assignment: CDR1 SGHRS and CDR2 YFSETQ. This CDR3 is built from 18 residues. CDR3 amino acids: CASSLVGGVASGANVLTF. As DNA, the CDR3 is TGCGCCAGCAGCTTGGTGGGGGGGGTGGCATCTGGGGCCAACGTCCTGACTTTC. Variable domain in full (rest from reference TRBV5-1 and TRBJ2-6): KAGVTQTPRYLIKTRGQQVTLSCSPISGHRSVSWYQQTPGQGLQFLFEYFSETQRNKGNFPGRFSGRQFSNSRSEMNVSTLELGDSALYLCASSLVGGVASGANVLTFGAGSRLTVL.

The gene calls are TRBV28 and TRBJ1-5; tentative D call: TRBD1 (6 bases). V lost 6 bases, J lost 4 bases, and 28 bases lay in between. Germline lookup yields CDR1 MDHEN and CDR2 SYDVKM. The CDR3 is 19 residues long. The CDR3, as DNA: TGTGCCAGCAGCGTTCGTCCCCCGGGACAAAAGAGACGGAATCAGCCCCAGCATTTT. Translated, it gives CASSVRPPGQKRRNQPQHF.

J is TRBJ2-6 and V is TRBV4-1; 7 nucleotides agree with TRBD1. Germline V CDR1 and CDR2: MGHRA, YSYEKL. The CDR3 spans 16 residues. After removal of 3 bases from V and 4 bases from J, the junction contained 6 bases not matched to a gene. CDR3 loop: CASSHRQGPGANVLTF. CDR3 in DNA: TGCGCCAGCAGCCATCGACAGGGACCCGGGGCCAACGTCCTGACTTTC.

V and J are TRBV7-2 and TRBJ2-5; tentatively, D is TRBD2 (6 bases). The J call may not be correct, given that the DNA end is closer to TRBJ2-7. This CDR3 comprises 15 residues. The germline V gene encodes CDR1 SGHTA and CDR2 FQGNSA. CDR3 residues: CASSVGGTALYEQYF. The CDR3 DNA reads TGTGCCAGCAGCGTTGGCGGGACGGCTCTCTACGAGCAGTACTTC.

The rearrangement joins TRBV11-2 to TRBJ2-7, with D possibly being TRBD1 (7 bases). V was pared by 3 bases and J by 9 bases, with 24 bases between. The CDR3 loop spans 16 amino acids. Germline V gene sequence: CDR1 SGHAT, CDR2 FQNNGV. The CDR3 nucleotides are TGTGCCAGCAGCTTGCGGGACAGTATTTTGAAGGAGGGGCAGTACTTC. Protein sequence: CASSLRDSILKEGQYF.

V is TRBV5-4 and J is TRBJ2-1, with 7 bases aligning to TRBD2. This CDR3 contains 14 residues. V shed 4 bases, J shed 8 bases, and the junction held 9 bases outside the gene matches. Germline V gives CDR1 SGHNT, CDR2 YYREEE (reference sequence). CDR3: CASSRGGWGYEQFF. As DNA, the CDR3 is TGTGCCAGCAGCCGCGGGGGTTGGGGGTATGAGCAGTTCTTC.

V usage is TRBV7-2 and J usage is TRBJ2-1, with 7 bases that match TRBD1. CDR1 is SGHTA, CDR2 FQGNSA, per germline. V was clipped by 4 bases and J by 2 bases; unmatched bases: 5. The length of the CDR3 is 15 residues. CDR3 in amino acids: CASSYRTGPYNEQFF. The CDR3 DNA follows: TGTGCCAGCAGCTACAGGACAGGTCCCTACAATGAGCAGTTCTTC.

The CDR3 loop reads CASSRWGEDRTNEKLFF. For the CDR3, the DNA is TGTGCCAGTAGTCGCTGGGGGGAAGATAGAACTAATGAAAAACTGTTTTTT. V usage is TRBV19 and J usage is TRBJ1-4; tentatively, D is TRBD1 (5 bases). V lost 5 bases to trimming and J lost 1 base, with 17 bases between them. Germline assignment: CDR1 LNHDA and CDR2 SQIVND (reference sequence). The CDR3 contains 17 residues.

The rearrangement uses TRBV7-9 and TRBJ2-5; 10 bases fit TRBD2. This CDR3 is built from 19 residues. The junction had 15 bases not matched to a gene; V was cut back by 2 bases and J by 3 bases. The germline V gene has CDR1 SEHNR and CDR2 FQNEAQ (reference sequence). The CDR3 DNA sequence: TGTGCCAGCAGCTTAACCAGCGGGGGGGCCGGGTTACGCGAAGAGACCCAGTACTTC. This encodes CASSLTSGGAGLREETQYF. The variable domain in full, completed from reference TRBV7-9 and TRBJ2-5, reads DTGVSQNPRHKITKRGQNVTFRCDPISEHNRLYWYRQTLGQGPEFLTYFQNEAQLEKSRLLSDRFSAERPKGSFSTLEIQRTEQGDSAMYLCASSLTSGGAGLREETQYFGPGTRLLVL.

CDR3 region: CASSVIGSYGYTF. The CDR3 DNA follows: TGTGCCAGCAGTGTCATCGGGTCCTATGGCTACACCTTC. The rearrangement uses TRBV2 and TRBJ1-2, with D hard to call. Germline V lookup: CDR1 SNHLY, CDR2 FYNNEI. The CDR3 is 13 amino acids. V gave up 4 bases and J gave up 4 bases, with 10 bases separating them. Full variable domain (outside the CDR3, taken from reference TRBV2 and TRBJ1-2): EPEVTQTPSHQVTQMGQEVILRCVPISNHLYFYWYRQILGQKVEFLVSFYNNEISEKSEIFDDQFSVERPDGSNFTLKIRSTKLEDSAMYFCASSVIGSYGYTFGSGTRLTVV.

The V and J genes are TRBV7-3 and TRBJ1-1; tentative D call: TRBD1 (6 bases). In germline, CDR1 is SGHTA, CDR2 FQGTGA. With 2 bases removed from V and 6 bases from J, the gap between germline ends came to 10 bases. This CDR3 has 13 residues. As DNA, the CDR3 is TGTGCCAGCAGCTTAGGGACACCCTCTGAAGCTTTCTTT. This encodes CASSLGTPSEAFF.

V is TRBV2 and J is TRBJ1-1; possibly TRBD1 for D (5 bases). V gave up 6 bases and J gave up 4 bases, with 15 bases separating them. CDR1 is SNHLY and CDR2 is FYNNEI in the germline V gene. The CDR3 runs to 14 residues. This CDR3 is CASREGRGSTEAFF. The CDR3 DNA reads as TGTGCCAGCAGGGAGGGGCGGGGCTCCACTGAAGCTTTCTTT.

The CDR3 DNA reads TGCGCCAGCAGCCACGGCGGGACTAGCGGAGCCTACGAGCAGTACTTC. It is translated as CASSHGGTSGAYEQYF. The chain employs TRBV4-1 and TRBJ2-7; 11 bases line up with TRBD2. CDR3 length: 16 amino acids. From germline, CDR1 is MGHRA and CDR2 YSYEKL. J lost 2 bases, V lost 3 bases, and 6 bases had no gene match.

This sequence joins TRBV19 and TRBJ2-1; 9 bases line up with TRBD2. The CDR3 is 16 amino acids. V was clipped by 3 bases and J by 7 bases; unmatched bases: 10. Germline assignment: CDR1 LNHDA and CDR2 SQIVND (reference sequence). The CDR3 reads CASSMGRRGGRNEQFF. CDR3 sequence (DNA): TGTGCCAGTAGTATGGGTCGGCGGGGGGGCCGAAATGAGCAGTTCTTC.

The chain combines TRBV19 with TRBJ2-3; 11 bases line up with TRBD2. The CDR3 is made up of 16 amino acids. V shed 4 bases, J shed 0 bases, and the junction held 3 bases outside the gene matches. Germline V gives CDR1 LNHDA, CDR2 SQIVND (reference sequence). CDR3 sequence: CASSKGLAASTDTQYF. The CDR3 region has the DNA TGTGCCAGTAGTAAGGGACTAGCGGCTAGCACAGATACGCAGTATTTT.